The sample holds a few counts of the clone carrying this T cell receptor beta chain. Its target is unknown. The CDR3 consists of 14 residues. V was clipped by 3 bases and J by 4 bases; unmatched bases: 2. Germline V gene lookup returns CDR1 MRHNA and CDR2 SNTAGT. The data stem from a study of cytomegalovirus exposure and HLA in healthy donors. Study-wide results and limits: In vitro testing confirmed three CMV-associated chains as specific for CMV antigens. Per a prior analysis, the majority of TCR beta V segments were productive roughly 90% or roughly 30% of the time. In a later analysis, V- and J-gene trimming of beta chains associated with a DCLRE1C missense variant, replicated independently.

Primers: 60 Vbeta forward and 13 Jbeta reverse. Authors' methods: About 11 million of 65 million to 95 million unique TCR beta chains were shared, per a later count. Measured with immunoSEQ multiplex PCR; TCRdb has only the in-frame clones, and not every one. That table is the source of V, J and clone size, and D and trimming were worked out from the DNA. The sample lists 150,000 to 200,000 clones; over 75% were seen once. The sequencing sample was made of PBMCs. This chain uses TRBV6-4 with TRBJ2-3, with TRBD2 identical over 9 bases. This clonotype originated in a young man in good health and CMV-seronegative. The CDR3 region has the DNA TGTGCCAGCAGTGAGCGGGGGGGCCCAGATACGCAGTATTTT. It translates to CASSERGGPDTQYF.